The rows below give T cell receptor beta chains drawn from one sample of a study of PD-1 blockade in classical Hodgkin lymphoma. Profiled with immunoSEQ multiplex PCR; TCRdb holds only in-frame clones, not every one. The sample has roughly 28,000 clones; approximately 80% are singletons. Specimen: peripheral blood mononuclear cells (PBMCs), collected before the fourth cycle of nivolumab. The receptors shown here come from a human donor with classical Hodgkin lymphoma. CDR3s include the opening cysteine and the closing phenylalanine or tryptophan. The D gene is left open where the match is weak. Where a row states a size, it is once, few, many or the class of an expanded clone; other rows omit it.

d_gene	abundance	v_gene	j_gene	CDR3nt	CDR3aa
TRBD1	-	TRBV27	TRBJ1-1	TGTGCCAGCAGTTTCAGGACAGGGGGCGGCACTGAAGCTTTCTTT	CASSFRTGGGTEAFF
-	-	TRBV6-5	TRBJ2-3	TGTGCCAGCAGTTCGCCGGATGGGACAGATACGCAGTATTTT	CASSSPDGTDTQYF
TRBD1	-	TRBV6-5	TRBJ2-7	TGTGCCAGCAGTTACTCACGGGACAGGGCCTACGAGCAGTACTTC	CASSYSRDRAYEQYF
-	-	TRBV25-1	TRBJ1-2	TGTGCCAGCAGCCAAGGAAACTATGGCTACACCTTC	CASSQGNYGYTF
TRBD2	-	TRBV5-1	TRBJ2-6	TGCGCCAGCGGGGAGGGAGGGGCTGGGGCCAACGTCCTGACTTTC	CASGEGGAGANVLTF
TRBD1	-	TRBV28	TRBJ1-5	TGTGCCAGCAGTTCCTATCAGGGGGCCTATTATAGCAATCAGCCCCAGCATTTT	CASSSYQGAYYSNQPQHF
-	-	TRBV9	TRBJ2-2	TGTGCCAGCAGCGTAGAACAGGTTAACGGGGAGCTGTTTTTT	CASSVEQVNGELFF
-	once	TRBV18	TRBJ1-1	TGTGCCAGCTCACCTGACAGGCAGTGGGCTTTCTTT	CASSPDRQWAFF
-	-	TRBV5-1	TRBJ2-3	TGCGCCAGCAGCGGCCCGGGGCGGAGCACAGATACGCAGTATTTT	CASSGPGRSTDTQYF
-	-	TRBV11-3	TRBJ2-2	TGTGCCAGCAGCCACGGGACGAAAAGAAACACCGGGGAGCTGTTTTTT	CASSHGTKRNTGELFF
-	-	TRBV9	TRBJ1-4	TGTGCCAGCAGCCCCACGACTGAGGGTAACGAAAAACTGTTTTTT	CASSPTTEGNEKLFF
-	-	TRBV13	TRBJ2-5	TGTGCCAGCAGCCCCCTGGGAGTCGCGGGGAATCTGACCCAAGAGACCCAGTACTTC	CASSPLGVAGNLTQETQYF
-	-	TRBV7-9	TRBJ2-1	TGTGCCAGCAGCCTAGACTCTAGCCATGAGCAGTTCTTC	CASSLDSSHEQFF
TRBD1	-	TRBV6-5	TRBJ1-2	TGTGCCAGCAGAAACCCTACAGGGGAGGGCTACACCTTC	CASRNPTGEGYTF
TRBD1	-	TRBV11-2	TRBJ1-2	TGTGCCAGCAGCTCGGTAAAGGGGGCCTATGGCTACACCTTC	CASSSVKGAYGYTF
-	-	TRBV7-9	TRBJ1-5	TGTGCCAGCCAATTATTCCTTGGAGGGGGGCGAGGTCAGCCCCAGCATTTT	CASQLFLGGGRGQPQHF
TRBD2	few	TRBV9	TRBJ2-3	TGTGCCAGCAGCAGGACTAGCGGGGGCACAGATACGCAGTATTTT	CASSRTSGGTDTQYF
TRBD2	-	TRBV6-6	TRBJ2-2	TGTGCCAGCAGGGGAAGCGGGGGCTGGACCGGGGAGCTGTTTTTT	CASRGSGGWTGELFF
-	-	TRBV28	TRBJ2-6	TGTGCCAGCGTCGACGTAGGGGCTGGGGCCAACGTCCTGACTTTC	CASVDVGAGANVLTF
TRBD2	-	TRBV18	TRBJ2-3	TGTGCCAGCTCGCCGGGGGGGCTAACAGATACGCAGTATTTT	CASSPGGLTDTQYF
TRBD1	-	TRBV15	TRBJ1-4	TGTGCCACCAGCCTTCCGGGACAGGGCGATGAAAAACTGTTTTTT	CATSLPGQGDEKLFF
-	-	TRBV18	TRBJ1-1	TGTGCCAGCTCACCACAGGGTAGGGGGACTGAAGCTTTCTTT	CASSPQGRGTEAFF
TRBD2	-	TRBV5-1	TRBJ2-1	TGCGCCAGCAGCTTGCCTAGCGGCGACTACAATGAGCAGTTCTTC	CASSLPSGDYNEQFF
-	-	TRBV4-1	TRBJ2-3	TGCGCCAGCAGCCAAGTTCCGGCGGGGAGCACAGATACGCAGTATTTT	CASSQVPAGSTDTQYF
-	-	TRBV9	TRBJ2-3	TGTGCCAGCAGCCTCGTTCAGGGGGGCGTTACGCAGTATTTT	CASSLVQGGVTQYF
-	-	TRBV25-1	TRBJ1-1	TGTGCCAGCAGTCCCATGGGCAGGGAGGTCACTGAAGCTTTCTTT	CASSPMGREVTEAFF
-	once	TRBV7-3	TRBJ2-5	TGTGCCAGCAGCTCTGGAATGGACGGGGTGGAGACCCAGTACTTC	CASSSGMDGVETQYF
-	few	TRBV6-5	TRBJ1-6	TGTGCCAGCAGTCCCGGGCTAACCCTCCACTTT	CASSPGLTLHF
TRBD2	-	TRBV7-2	TRBJ2-5	TGTGCCAGCAGTTGGGGACTAGCGGAAAACCAAGAGACCCAGTACTTC	CASSWGLAENQETQYF
-	-	TRBV4-1	TRBJ1-4	TGCGCCAGCAGCCAAACGGGAGGGGCTAATGAAAAACTGTTTTTT	CASSQTGGANEKLFF
-	few	TRBV29-1	TRBJ1-1	TGCAGCGTTCGTGAGCTGATGAACACTGAAGCTTTCTTT	CSVRELMNTEAFF
-	-	TRBV20-1	TRBJ1-1	TGCAGCGCTAGAGCTCTCTCTGAAGCTTTCTTT	CSARALSEAFF
-	-	TRBV14	TRBJ1-1	TGTGCCAGCAGCCAAGACGGAGAGGGGACCCGTCAAGCTTTCTTT	CASSQDGEGTRQAFF
-	-	TRBV21-1	TRBJ1-4	TGTGCCAGCAGCAAGAACCCCACAGGGCTATCTGAAAAACTGTTTTTT	CASSKNPTGLSEKLFF
TRBD1	-	TRBV5-5	TRBJ2-3	TGTGCCAGCAGCTTGGGACAGGGGGATACGCAGTATTTT	CASSLGQGDTQYF
-	-	TRBV6-5	TRBJ1-2	TGTGCCAGCACGGGAGGGGCGGAAGCTAACTATGGCTACACCTTC	CASTGGAEANYGYTF
-	-	TRBV30	TRBJ1-5	TGTGCCTGGAGTGTACGTGGAGATCAGCCCCAGCATTTT	CAWSVRGDQPQHF
-	few	TRBV5-1	TRBJ1-1	TGCGCCAGCAGCTTATCGGGTGGGAACACTGAAGCTTTCTTT	CASSLSGGNTEAFF
-	once	TRBV20-1	TRBJ2-4	TGCAGTGCTAGAGTTAGACTCATTCAGTACTTC	CSARVRLIQYF
-	-	TRBV30	TRBJ1-6	TGTGCCTGTTTACCTCGGGCGTCACCCCTCCACTTT	CACLPRASPLHF
-	-	TRBV4-1	TRBJ2-5	TGCGCCAGCAGGCAACGGGCTTGGCGAGAGACCCAGTACTTC	CASRQRAWRETQYF
-	once	TRBV27	TRBJ2-5	TGTGCCAGCAGTTTTCTCACAGGGTCTGGTGAGACCCAGTACTTC	CASSFLTGSGETQYF
-	-	TRBV6-5	TRBJ2-7	TGTGCCAGCAGTTACTCGGCAGTTTCCTACGAGCAGTACTTC	CASSYSAVSYEQYF
TRBD1	-	TRBV11-2	TRBJ1-2	TGTGCCAGCAGCTTAGTGGGAAAAAGACAGGGGGTGCGTGGCTACACCTTC	CASSLVGKRQGVRGYTF
-	-	TRBV10-3	TRBJ1-2	TGTGCCATCAGGGGGGGCCTAACGGCTTACGACTATGGCTACACCTTC	CAIRGGLTAYDYGYTF
-	-	TRBV7-8	TRBJ2-4	TGTGCCAGCACCCCGGACATAGTCGGAAACATTCAGTACTTC	CASTPDIVGNIQYF